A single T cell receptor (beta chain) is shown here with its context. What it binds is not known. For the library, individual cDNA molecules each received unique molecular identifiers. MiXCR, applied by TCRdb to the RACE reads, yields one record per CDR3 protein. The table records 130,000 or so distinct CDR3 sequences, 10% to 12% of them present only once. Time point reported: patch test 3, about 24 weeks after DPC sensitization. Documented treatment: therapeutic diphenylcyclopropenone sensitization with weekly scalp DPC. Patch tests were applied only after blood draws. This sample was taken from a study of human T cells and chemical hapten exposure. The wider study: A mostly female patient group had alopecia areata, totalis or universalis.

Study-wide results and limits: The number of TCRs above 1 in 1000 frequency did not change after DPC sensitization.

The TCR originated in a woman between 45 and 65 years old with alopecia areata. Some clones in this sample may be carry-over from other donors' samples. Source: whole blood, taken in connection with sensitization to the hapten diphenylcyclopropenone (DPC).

The CDR3 bases are TGTGCCAGCAGCGGAGGACAGGGAGGCTATGGCTACACCTTC. Protein sequence: CASSGGQGGYGYTF. The genes are TRBV9 and TRBJ1-2, with 8 positions matching TRBD1. The ends lost 3 bases at V and 4 bases at J; junction bases unmatched: 5. Per the germline V gene, CDR1 is SGDLS and CDR2 is YYNGEE. The CDR3 runs to 14 residues.